The T cell receptor beta chain under discussion was sequenced for a study of CD8+CD57+ T cells in acquired aplastic anemia. On the study more broadly: The study obtained an average of approximately 3 ug of DNA from sorted CD4+ and CD8+ cells. General study points: With respect to CD8+ Simpson's diversity, patients and controls did not differ significantly.

About this clonotype: Its antigen is currently unknown. The germline gene is not matched at one end of the junction; a read error may be the cause.

Patients chosen for sequencing had shown CD8+CD57+ cell expansion by flow cytometry. CDR3 and TCR beta VDJ profiling relied on genomic DNA as the template. TCRdb used MiXCR to reprocess the reads, holding one entry per CDR3 protein. The profile shows 200,000 to 250,000 distinct CDR3 sequences, about 60% of them singletons. The V gene's germline CDR1 is LNHNV and CDR2 YYDKDF (reference sequence). The CDR3 totals 14 residues. The chain joins TRBV15 to TRBJ2-4; 11 bases align to TRBD1. Input material: sorted CD4+, CD8+, or CD8+CD57+ T cells (not recorded which) from PBMCs. The TCR comes from a human donor with aplastic anemia. The CDR3: CATGQDRGPSIQYF. DNA of the CDR3: TGCGCCACCGGACAGGACAGGGGGCCTAGCATTCAGTACTTC.